Reported below is one TCR beta chain. The same CDR3 also results from other DNA sequences found in this sample. The V gene's germline CDR1 is MNHEY and CDR2 SVGAGI. There are 14 residues in the CDR3. The V end lost 6 bases, the J end lost 2 bases, and 11 bases lay between the germline ends. The data belong to a study of blood T cell repertoires in COVID-19. Study information: From the United States, Italy and Spain came samples of acute and convalescent COVID-19. T cells, B-cell-depleted T cells, or PBMCs provided the cDNA or gDNA that served as material.

Under the authors' procedure: The assay estimated nucleated cells by amplifying reference gene primers. Clones were read by immunoSEQ multiplex PCR, and TCRdb kept only the in-frame ones, dropping some. V, J and clone size were drawn from that table, and D and trimming were deduced from the DNA. The sample has about 240,000 clones, around nine tenths seen once. The receptor was isolated from a woman aged 40 to 50 who had recovered from COVID-19. The chain employs TRBV6-5 and TRBJ2-1; D uncertain. Sequencing was carried out using peripheral blood. The CDR3 nucleotides are TGTGCCAGCAGGCCCGGTTCGGCCTACAATGAGCAGTTCTTC. Encoded protein: CASRPGSAYNEQFF.